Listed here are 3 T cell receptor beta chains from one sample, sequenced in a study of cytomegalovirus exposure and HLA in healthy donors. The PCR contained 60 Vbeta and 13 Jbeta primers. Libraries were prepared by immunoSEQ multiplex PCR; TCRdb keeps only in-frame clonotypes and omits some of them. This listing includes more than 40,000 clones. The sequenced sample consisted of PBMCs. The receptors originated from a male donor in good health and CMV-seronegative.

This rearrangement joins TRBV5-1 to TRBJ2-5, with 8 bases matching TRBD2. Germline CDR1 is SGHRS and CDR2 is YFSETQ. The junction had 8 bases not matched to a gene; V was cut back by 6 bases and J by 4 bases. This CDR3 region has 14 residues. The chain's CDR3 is CASTGGGGAETQYF. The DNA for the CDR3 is TGCGCCAGCACCGGGGGGGGTGGAGCAGAGACCCAGTACTTC.

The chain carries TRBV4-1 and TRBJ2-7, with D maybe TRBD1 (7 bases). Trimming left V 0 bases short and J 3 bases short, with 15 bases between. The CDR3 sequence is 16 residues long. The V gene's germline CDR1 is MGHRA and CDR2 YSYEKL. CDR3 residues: CASSQDQGGSYYEQYF. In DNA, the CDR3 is TGCGCCAGCAGCCAAGATCAGGGGGGAAGTTACTACGAGCAGTACTTC.

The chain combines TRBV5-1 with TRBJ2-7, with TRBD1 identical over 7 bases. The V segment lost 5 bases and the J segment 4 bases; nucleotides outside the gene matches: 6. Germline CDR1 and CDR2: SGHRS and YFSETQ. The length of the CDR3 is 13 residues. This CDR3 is CASREGAPYEQYF. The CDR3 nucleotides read TGCGCCAGCAGAGAGGGGGCGCCGTACGAGCAGTACTTC.